This T cell receptor (beta chain) was profiled in a study of neurological immune-mediated disorders. With 10-nucleotide random UMIs included, cDNA was synthesized by 5'RACE. TCRdb re-analysed the 5' RACE reads in MiXCR, keeping a single row per CDR3 protein. The sample lists about 49,000 distinct CDR3 sequences, about a tenth occurring once. This CDR3 contains 14 residues. With 5 bases clipped from V and 1 base from J, the junction kept 2 bases outside the gene matches. CDR1 SGHTA and CDR2 FQGNSA come from the germline V gene. Study-level results: No CDR3 amino acid sequences were shared by expanded clones across subjects, suggesting private repertoires in all groups.

The time point here: longitudinal time-point 1 (baseline). As healthy controls, volunteers from a blood bank in Maryland, USA, were used. A total of 2 million PBMCs stored at -80 degrees C provided the unsorted libraries. This clonotype was seen many times. Antigen unknown. Material: PBMCs. This receptor was identified in a woman aged 40 to 50 in good health. This sequence joins TRBV7-2 and TRBJ1-1; 9 bases are shared with TRBD1. The CDR3 is CASSRTGANTEAFF. The CDR3 DNA reads TGTGCCAGCAGCCGGACAGGGGCGAACACTGAAGCTTTCTTT.